This TCR beta chain was identified during a study of cytomegalovirus exposure and HLA in healthy donors. In regard to this clone: The antigen remains undetermined.

PCR was performed using 60 Vbeta and 13 Jbeta primers. TCRdb's copy holds only in-frame clones and misses some; the assay was immunoSEQ multiplex PCR. The sample holds 75,000 to 85,000 clones. Overall study results and limits: Many donors shared some public TCRs, even though most TCR sequences were rare. A missense variant in DCLRE1C was later tied to TCR beta V- and J-gene trimming. The study labeled under 200 TCR beta chains cytomegalovirus-associated.

The germline V gene encodes CDR1 KGHSH and CDR2 LQKENI. V was pared by 3 bases and J by 5 bases, with 16 bases between. The CDR3 has 15 residues. The sequenced sample was PBMCs. The chain joins TRBV18 to TRBJ1-1, with D perhaps TRBD1 (6 bases). This receptor was identified in a man aged 45-60 years in good health and CMV-seronegative. The CDR3 nucleotides read TGTGCCAGCTCACCTCCTGGGGGGGCGCGTACTGAAGCTTTCTTT. Translation gives CASSPPGGARTEAFF.